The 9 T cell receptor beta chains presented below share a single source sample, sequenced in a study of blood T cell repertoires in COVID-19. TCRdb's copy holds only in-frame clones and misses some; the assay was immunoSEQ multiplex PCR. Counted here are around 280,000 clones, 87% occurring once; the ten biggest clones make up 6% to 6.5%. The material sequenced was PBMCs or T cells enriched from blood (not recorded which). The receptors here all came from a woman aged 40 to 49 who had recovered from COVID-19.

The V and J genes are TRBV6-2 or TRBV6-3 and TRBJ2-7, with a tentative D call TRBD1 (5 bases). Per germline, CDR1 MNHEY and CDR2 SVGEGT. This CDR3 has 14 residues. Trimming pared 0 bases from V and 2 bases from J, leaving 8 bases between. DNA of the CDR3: TGTGCCAGCAGTTACTCTTTGGACACCTACGAGCAGTACTTC. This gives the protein CASSYSLDTYEQYF.

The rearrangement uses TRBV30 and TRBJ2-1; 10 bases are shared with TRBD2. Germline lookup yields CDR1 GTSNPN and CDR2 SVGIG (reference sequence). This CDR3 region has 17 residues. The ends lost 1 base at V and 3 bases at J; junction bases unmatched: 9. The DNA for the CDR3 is TGTGCCTGGAGTGACCCCATTCTAGCGGGAGTCTACAATGAGCAGTTCTTC. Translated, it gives CAWSDPILAGVYNEQFF.

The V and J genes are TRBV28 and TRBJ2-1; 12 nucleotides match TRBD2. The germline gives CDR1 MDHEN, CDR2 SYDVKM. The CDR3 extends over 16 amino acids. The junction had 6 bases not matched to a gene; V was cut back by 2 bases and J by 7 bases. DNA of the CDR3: TGTGCCAGCAGTTTAAGGCTAGCGGGAGGGGTTAATGAGCAGTTCTTC. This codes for CASSLRLAGGVNEQFF.

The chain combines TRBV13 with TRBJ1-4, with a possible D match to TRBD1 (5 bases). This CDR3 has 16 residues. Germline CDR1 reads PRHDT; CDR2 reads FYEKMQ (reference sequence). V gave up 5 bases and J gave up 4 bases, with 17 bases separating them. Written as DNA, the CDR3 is TGTGCCAGCAGCCCCCGGGGGACCGGTAATAATGAAAAACTGTTTTTT. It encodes CASSPRGTGNNEKLFF.

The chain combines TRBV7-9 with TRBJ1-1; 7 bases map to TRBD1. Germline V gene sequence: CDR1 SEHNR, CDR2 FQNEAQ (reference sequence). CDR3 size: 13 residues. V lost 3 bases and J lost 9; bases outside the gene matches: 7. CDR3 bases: TGTGCCAGCAGCTTGAGCCCAGGGGGAAAAGCTTTCTTT. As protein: CASSLSPGGKAFF.

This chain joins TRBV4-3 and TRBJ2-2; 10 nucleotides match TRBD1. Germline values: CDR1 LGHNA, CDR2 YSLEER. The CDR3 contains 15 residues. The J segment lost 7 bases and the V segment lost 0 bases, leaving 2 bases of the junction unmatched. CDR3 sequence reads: CASSQEDRGYGELFF. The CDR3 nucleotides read TGCGCCAGCAGCCAAGAGGACAGGGGGTACGGGGAGCTGTTTTTT.

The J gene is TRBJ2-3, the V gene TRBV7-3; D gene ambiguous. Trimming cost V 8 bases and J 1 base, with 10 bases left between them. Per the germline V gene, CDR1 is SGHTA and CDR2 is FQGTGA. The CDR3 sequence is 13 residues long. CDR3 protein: CASAFRGTDTQYF. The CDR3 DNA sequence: TGTGCCAGCGCGTTCCGGGGCACAGATACGCAGTATTTT. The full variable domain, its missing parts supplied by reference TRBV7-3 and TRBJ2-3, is GAGVSQTPSNKVTEKGKYVELRCDPISGHTALYWYRQSLGQGPEFLIYFQGTGAADDSGLPNDRFFAVRPEGSVSTLKIQRTERGDSAVYLCASAFRGTDTQYFGPGTRLTVL.

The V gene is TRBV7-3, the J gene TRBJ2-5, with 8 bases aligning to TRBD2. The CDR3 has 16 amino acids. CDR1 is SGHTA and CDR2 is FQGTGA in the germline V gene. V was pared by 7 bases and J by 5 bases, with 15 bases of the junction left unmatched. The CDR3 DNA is TGTGCCAGCACTTTATCGGGAGGGCCTCTACGGGAGACCCAGTACTTC. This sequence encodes CASTLSGGPLRETQYF.

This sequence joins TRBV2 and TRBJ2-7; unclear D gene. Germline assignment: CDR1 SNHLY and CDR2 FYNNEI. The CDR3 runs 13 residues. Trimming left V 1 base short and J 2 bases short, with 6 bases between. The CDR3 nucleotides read TGTGCCAGCAGTGAAGATCAAACCTACGAGCAGTACTTC. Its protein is CASSEDQTYEQYF.